These T cell receptor beta chains were read from a single sample in a study of OX40 agonist ivuxolimab in advanced cancers. Clones were sequenced by immunoSEQ multiplex PCR, and TCRdb holds only the in-frame ones, with some missing. The sample records some 37,000 clones, more than 75% being singletons. The sample was CD4+ or CD8+ T cells sorted from blood, taken in a trial of the OX40 agonist ivuxolimab. Source of these receptors: an adult with an advanced solid tumor such as melanoma, head and neck, liver or kidney cancer. The CDR3 runs from the conserved cysteine through the conserved F or W. Fields, in order: V gene, J gene, D gene, clone size, CDR3 length, CDR3 DNA, CDR3 protein. The D gene is left open where the match is weak. Only some rows state a clone size, as once, few, many or a class for expanded clones.

TRBV6-5	TRBJ2-1	-	-	11	TGTGCCAGCAGTTACTGGAATGAGCAGTTCTTC	CASSYWNEQFF
TRBV9	TRBJ2-1	-	-	18	TGTGCCAGCACCGCGGAGGGGAGCCTAAAGAATTCCCTCAATGAGCAGTTCTTC	CASTAEGSLKNSLNEQFF
TRBV9	TRBJ2-2	-	-	14	TGTGCCAGCAGCGTAGAAAGGGACACTGGGGAGCTGTTTTTT	CASSVERDTGELFF
TRBV10-3	TRBJ1-1	-	medium-sized	14	TGTGCCATCAGTGGGGAGTTAGGGGACACTGAAGCTTTCTTT	CAISGELGDTEAFF
TRBV6-1	TRBJ2-2	-	-	14	TGTGCCAGCAGTGAAGCGCGTGAGTCCGGGGAGCTGTTTTTT	CASSEARESGELFF
TRBV27	TRBJ2-1	-	-	15	TGTGCCAGCAGTTTACTCCCGGACTTCCTCAATGAGCAGTTCTTC	CASSLLPDFLNEQFF
TRBV14	TRBJ2-1	-	-	12	TGTGCCAGCAGCCCCACGCAGGGGGAGCAGTTCTTC	CASSPTQGEQFF
TRBV10-2	TRBJ2-7	-	-	13	TGCGCCAGCCAAGCGGACACGACCTACGAGCAGTACTTC	CASQADTTYEQYF
TRBV25-1	TRBJ2-7	-	few	14	TGTGCCAGCAGTGATTCAGCCTACTCCTACGAGCAGTACTTC	CASSDSAYSYEQYF
TRBV28	TRBJ2-1	TRBD2	-	20	TGTGCCAGCAGTTCCCCTACTAGCGGGGGGGAACTAAGCTCGTTCAATGAGCAGTTCTTC	CASSSPTSGGELSSFNEQFF
TRBV5-1	TRBJ1-2	-	-	12	TGCGCCAGCAGCCCGGACAGCTATGGCTACACCTTC	CASSPDSYGYTF
TRBV5-3	TRBJ1-3	-	few	16	TGTGCCAGAAGCTTGTCTGTACAGCGCTCTGGAAACACCATATATTTT	CARSLSVQRSGNTIYF
TRBV4-1	TRBJ1-2	TRBD1	few	13	TGCGCCAGCAGCCCAGGGGGCAGCTATGGCTACACCTTC	CASSPGGSYGYTF
TRBV15	TRBJ2-7	TRBD2	-	16	TGTGCCACCAGCAGAGCAGGACTAGCGGACTCCTACGAGCAGTACTTC	CATSRAGLADSYEQYF
TRBV6-5	TRBJ2-7	TRBD2	-	16	TGTGCCAGCAGTTACTCCCGGGGAGGGGTTCACTACGAGCAGTACTTC	CASSYSRGGVHYEQYF
TRBV5-1	TRBJ2-3	TRBD2	-	16	TGCGCCAGCAGCCCAAGGACTAGCGGGGTAACAGATACGCAGTATTTT	CASSPRTSGVTDTQYF
TRBV27	TRBJ2-1	TRBD1	once	14	TGTGCCAGCAGTCCCTTCGGACAGGACAATGAGCAGTTCTTC	CASSPFGQDNEQFF
TRBV5-5	TRBJ2-3	TRBD2	-	16	TGTGCCAGCAGCTCGGGACTAGCGGGGTTCACAGATACGCAGTATTTT	CASSSGLAGFTDTQYF
TRBV2	TRBJ1-5	-	-	15	TGTGCCAGCAGTGAAGTCGGAGCGGAGTACGAGCCCCAGCATTTT	CASSEVGAEYEPQHF
TRBV19	TRBJ2-2	TRBD1	-	15	TGTGCCAGTAGTATAAGGGGGCCCCTTTTGGGGGAGCTGTTTTTT	CASSIRGPLLGELFF
TRBV18	TRBJ2-3	TRBD2	-	17	TGTGCCAGCTCACCTTCGGTCCTAGCGGAGCAAGTAGATACGCAGTATTTT	CASSPSVLAEQVDTQYF
TRBV5-6	TRBJ2-7	TRBD1	-	13	TGTGCCAGCAGCTTGCTAGAAGGGGGCACTCAGTACTTC	CASSLLEGGTQYF
TRBV6-1	TRBJ2-7	-	once	15	TGTGCCAGTACCGAAAATCAGGGGACCTCCTACGAGCAGTACTTC	CASTENQGTSYEQYF
TRBV7-2	TRBJ2-5	-	-	14	TGTGCCAGCAGCTTAGTAGTAGCGCGGGAGACCCAGTACTTC	CASSLVVARETQYF
TRBV28	TRBJ2-2	TRBD2	-	14	TGTGCCAGCAGTTCAGCGGGACTAGCGATAGAACTGTTTTTT	CASSSAGLAIELFF
TRBV19	TRBJ2-3	-	-	18	TGTGCCAGTAGTATAGATCAATTCGGGGGCCCTAGCACAGATACGCAGTATTTT	CASSIDQFGGPSTDTQYF
TRBV11-2	TRBJ2-2	TRBD2	-	18	TGTGCCAGCAGCCCAGGGACTAGCGGGAGCCCAAACACCGGGGAGCTGTTTTTT	CASSPGTSGSPNTGELFF
TRBV19	TRBJ2-1	TRBD2	-	16	TGTGCCAGCTCCCTGAGCGGGAGGAGCTCCTACAATGAGCAGTTCTTC	CASSLSGRSSYNEQFF
TRBV5-6	TRBJ2-7	-	-	12	TGTGCCAGCAGCTTGGGAGGCCACGAGCAGTACTTC	CASSLGGHEQYF
TRBV7-6	TRBJ1-1	-	-	12	TGTGCCAGCAGCTGGGGGACGGGGGGAGCTTTCTTT	CASSWGTGGAFF
TRBV18	TRBJ2-1	TRBD1	-	16	TGTGCCAGCTCACCATTTAGACAGGGAACCTACAATGAGCAGTTCTTC	CASSPFRQGTYNEQFF
TRBV14	TRBJ2-2	TRBD2	-	21	TGTGCCAGCAGCCAAGAACGCCCCGGGACTAGCGGGAGGTTGGATACCGGGGAGCTGTTTTTT	CASSQERPGTSGRLDTGELFF
TRBV7-2	TRBJ2-7	-	-	13	TGTGCCAGCAGCTTACGACTTGACTACGAGCAGTACTTC	CASSLRLDYEQYF
TRBV7-9	TRBJ2-7	-	-	17	TGTGCCAGCAGCTTAGTTGAGGGAACAGGGCATCCCTACGAGCAGTACTTC	CASSLVEGTGHPYEQYF
TRBV29-1	TRBJ2-5	TRBD1	-	13	TGCAGCGTGACAGGGGGCTTCGTGGAGACCCAGTACTTC	CSVTGGFVETQYF
TRBV27	TRBJ1-5	-	-	14	TGTGCCAGCAGTCCGAGGGGCCTAGGCCAGCCCCAGCATTTT	CASSPRGLGQPQHF
TRBV27	TRBJ1-5	-	-	13	TGTGCCAGCAGTTTGAGGGTAGGCCAGCCCCAGCATTTT	CASSLRVGQPQHF
TRBV7-9	TRBJ2-7	-	-	13	TGTGCCAGCAGCATGACCCTGAGCTACGAGCAGTACTTC	CASSMTLSYEQYF
TRBV4-3	TRBJ1-5	-	-	14	TGCGCCAGCAGCCAAGCCAGGGATTATCAGCCCCAGCATTTT	CASSQARDYQPQHF
TRBV7-9	TRBJ1-2	TRBD1	-	14	TGTGCCAGCAGCAATTGGGACAGGAGCTATGGCTACACCTTC	CASSNWDRSYGYTF
TRBV27	TRBJ2-3	-	-	13	TGTGCCAGCTTAGGGGGGCCGACAGATACGCAGTATTTT	CASLGGPTDTQYF
TRBV5-1	TRBJ1-2	-	-	15	TGCGCCAGCAGCTTGAGCCAGGGACTAATCTATGGCTACACCTTC	CASSLSQGLIYGYTF
TRBV4-1	TRBJ2-3	TRBD2	-	15	TGCGCCAGCAGCCCCCGAGCGGGAGCCACAGATACGCAGTATTTT	CASSPRAGATDTQYF
TRBV7-3	TRBJ2-1	-	-	13	TGTGCCAGCAGCCCGGGACTGCACAATGAGCAGTTCTTC	CASSPGLHNEQFF
TRBV7-2	TRBJ1-1	-	-	16	TGTGCCAGCAGCTTAGGTGGGGGCGCGGGTAACACTGAAGCTTTCTTT	CASSLGGGAGNTEAFF
TRBV7-9	TRBJ2-7	TRBD2	-	15	TGTGCCAGCAGCTTAGAATTAGGACTAGGCTACGAGCAGTACTTC	CASSLELGLGYEQYF
TRBV27	TRBJ1-5	TRBD1	-	16	TGTGCCAGCAGGGGTGGACAGGGGGCCTCAAATCAGCCCCAGCATTTT	CASRGGQGASNQPQHF
TRBV5-6	TRBJ2-7	-	-	16	TGTGCCAGCAGCTCCTCGACGGGGTGGGGCCCCTACGAGCAGTACTTC	CASSSSTGWGPYEQYF